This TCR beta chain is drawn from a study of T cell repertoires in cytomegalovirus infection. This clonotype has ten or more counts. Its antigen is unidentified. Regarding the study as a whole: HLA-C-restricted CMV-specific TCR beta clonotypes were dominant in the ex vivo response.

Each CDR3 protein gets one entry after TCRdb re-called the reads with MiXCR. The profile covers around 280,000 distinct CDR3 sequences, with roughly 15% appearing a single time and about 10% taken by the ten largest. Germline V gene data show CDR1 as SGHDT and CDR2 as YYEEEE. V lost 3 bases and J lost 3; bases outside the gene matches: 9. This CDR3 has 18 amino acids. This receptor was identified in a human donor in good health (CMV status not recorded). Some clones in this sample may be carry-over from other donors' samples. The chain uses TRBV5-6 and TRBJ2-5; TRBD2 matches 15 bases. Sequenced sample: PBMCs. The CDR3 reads CASSSVGTSGGRKETQYF. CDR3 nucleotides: TGTGCCAGCAGCTCAGTGGGGACTAGCGGGGGGCGAAAAGAGACCCAGTACTTC.